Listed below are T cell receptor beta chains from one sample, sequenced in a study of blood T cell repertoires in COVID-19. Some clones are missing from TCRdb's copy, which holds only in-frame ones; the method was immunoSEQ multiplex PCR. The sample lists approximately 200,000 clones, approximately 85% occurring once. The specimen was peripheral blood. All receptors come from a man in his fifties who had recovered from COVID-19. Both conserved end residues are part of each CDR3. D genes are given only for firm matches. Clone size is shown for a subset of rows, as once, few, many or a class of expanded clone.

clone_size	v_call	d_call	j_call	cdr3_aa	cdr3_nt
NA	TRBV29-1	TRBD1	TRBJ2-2	CSARLGQGGTGELFF	TGCAGCGCTCGCTTGGGACAGGGGGGGACCGGGGAGCTGTTTTTT
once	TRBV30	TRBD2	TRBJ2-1	CAWSPRRLAGGQKFF	TGTGCCTGGAGTCCCAGACGACTAGCGGGAGGGCAGAAGTTCTTC
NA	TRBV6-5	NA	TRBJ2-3	CASRAPGAGTDTQYF	TGTGCCAGCAGGGCTCCGGGAGCAGGGACAGATACGCAGTATTTT
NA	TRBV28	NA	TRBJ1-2	CASSETANYGYTF	TGTGCCAGCAGTGAGACAGCGAACTATGGCTACACCTTC
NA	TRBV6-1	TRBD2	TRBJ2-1	CASSEDQRTSGNNEQFF	TGTGCCAGCAGTGAAGATCAGCGGACTAGCGGTAACAATGAGCAGTTCTTC
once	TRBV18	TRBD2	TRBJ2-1	CASSPPGTSGAEQFF	TGTGCCAGCTCACCGCCCGGGACTAGCGGGGCAGAGCAGTTCTTC
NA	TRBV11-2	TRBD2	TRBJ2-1	CASSLRLAGGYNEQFF	TGTGCCAGCAGCCTCCGACTAGCGGGAGGGTACAATGAGCAGTTCTTC
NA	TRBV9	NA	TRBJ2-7	CASGAGDSYEQYF	TGTGCCAGCGGAGCGGGCGACTCCTACGAGCAGTACTTC
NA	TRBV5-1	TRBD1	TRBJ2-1	CASSLLTGTGGEQFF	TGCGCCAGCAGCTTGTTAACCGGGACAGGAGGTGAGCAGTTCTTC
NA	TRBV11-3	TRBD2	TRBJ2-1	CASSLTGGQHEQFF	TGTGCCAGCAGCCTGACGGGAGGGCAACATGAGCAGTTCTTC
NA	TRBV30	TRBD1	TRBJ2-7	CAWTGGGYEQYF	TGTGCCTGGACAGGGGGCGGGTACGAGCAGTACTTC
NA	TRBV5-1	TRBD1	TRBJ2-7	CASSADYRGDYEQYF	TGCGCCAGCAGCGCCGATTACAGGGGGGACTACGAGCAGTACTTC
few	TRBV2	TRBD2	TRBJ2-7	CASKGGSASYEQYF	TGTGCCTCCAAGGGCGGGAGCGCCTCCTACGAGCAGTACTTC
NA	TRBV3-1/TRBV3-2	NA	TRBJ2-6	CASTREKGVSGANVLTF	TGTGCCAGCACTAGGGAGAAGGGAGTCTCTGGGGCCAACGTCCTGACTTTC
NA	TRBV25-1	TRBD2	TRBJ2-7	CASSELGTSYEQYF	TGTGCCAGCAGTGAATTAGGGACTAGCTACGAGCAGTACTTC
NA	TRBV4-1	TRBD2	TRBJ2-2	CASKPGLAGVNTGELFF	TGCGCCAGCAAACCGGGACTAGCGGGAGTAAACACCGGGGAGCTGTTTTTT
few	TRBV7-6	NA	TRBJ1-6	CASSLEGVGNSPLHF	TGTGCCAGCAGCTTAGAAGGGGTTGGGAATTCACCCCTCCACTTT
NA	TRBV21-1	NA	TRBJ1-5	CASSKASTVTSNQPQHF	TGTGCCAGCAGCAAAGCGAGCACAGTTACTAGCAATCAGCCCCAGCATTTT
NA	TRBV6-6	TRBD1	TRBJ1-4	CASGMGMDRGVEKLFF	TGTGCCAGCGGGATGGGCATGGACAGGGGGGTTGAAAAACTGTTTTTT
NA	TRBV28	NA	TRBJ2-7	CASRGRGLGAYEQYF	TGTGCCAGCAGGGGAAGGGGACTGGGGGCCTACGAGCAGTACTTC
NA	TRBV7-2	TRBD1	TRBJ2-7	CASSARDRGARQYF	TGTGCCAGCAGCGCCCGGGACAGGGGGGCGCGGCAGTACTTC
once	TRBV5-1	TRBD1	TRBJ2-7	CASSSGQGVSEQYF	TGCGCCAGCAGCTCCGGACAGGGGGTGAGCGAGCAGTACTTC
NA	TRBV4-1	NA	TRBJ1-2	CASSQDPQVAYGYTF	TGCGCCAGCAGCCAAGATCCACAGGTCGCCTATGGCTACACCTTC
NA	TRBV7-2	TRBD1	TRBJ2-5	CASSFRDRVETQYF	TGTGCCAGCAGCTTCCGGGACAGGGTGGAGACCCAGTACTTC
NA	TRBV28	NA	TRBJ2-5	CATRSAMVGTQYF	TGTGCCACCCGTTCAGCGATGGTAGGGACCCAGTACTTC
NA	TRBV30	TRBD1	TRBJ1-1	CAWSAYRTGGTEAFF	TGTGCCTGGAGTGCCTACCGGACAGGGGGCACTGAAGCTTTCTTT
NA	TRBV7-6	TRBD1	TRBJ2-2	CASSPGTGLSGELFF	TGTGCCAGCAGCCCTGGGACAGGGTTATCCGGGGAGCTGTTTTTT